The 25 T cell receptor beta chains below all came from one sample that was sequenced in a study of T cells in Graves' hyperthyroidism and ophthalmopathy. The source material, RNA transcripts, was used to amplify TCR beta CDR3 regions. TCR CDR3 underwent first-round RT-PCR with the HTBI primer set. TCRdb independently ran MiXCR on the multiplex PCR reads; one entry per CDR3 protein. The repertoire consists of fewer than 700,000 distinct CDR3 sequences, with 16% occurring once and the leading ten covering around 4%. The source material was blood. Source of these receptors: a woman aged 25 to 45 with Graves' hyperthyroidism.

This clonotype was counted many times. CDR3 protein: CASSLDPVNTEAFF. For the CDR3, the DNA is TGCGCCAGCAGCTTGGACCCAGTGAACACTGAAGCTTTCTTT. The chain has TRBV5-1 and TRBJ1-1, with D unclear. The CDR3 has 14 residues. Germline V gene sequence: CDR1 SGHRS, CDR2 YFSETQ. Trimming removed 0 bases at V and 0 bases at J, with 6 bases between.

This clonotype was seen many times. The rearrangement joins TRBV20-1 to TRBJ2-1; 11 bases align to TRBD2. The CDR3 loop spans 15 amino acids. Trimming removed 6 bases from V and 4 bases from J; junction bases left unmatched: 8. The germline gives CDR1 DFQATT, CDR2 SNEGSKA (reference sequence). The CDR3 DNA follows: TGCAGTGCAAAAACCGGGACTAGCGGTTACAATGAGCAGTTCTTC. As protein: CSAKTGTSGYNEQFF.

The chain is built from TRBV7-3 and TRBJ2-1; TRBD2 agrees at 8 bases. Germline loops: CDR1 SGHTA, CDR2 FQGTGA. This CDR3 is 15 amino acids long. The V segment lost 0 bases and the J segment 7 bases; nucleotides outside the gene matches: 5. The CDR3, as DNA: TGTGCCAGCAGCTTAACTAGCGGGGCCGGAAATGAGCAGTTCTTC. Residues: CASSLTSGAGNEQFF.

Comment on this clonotype: With a much larger clone just one base away, this may be a read error. The chain links TRBV5-1 to TRBJ2-3, with no clear D. This CDR3 has 14 residues. CDR1 and CDR2 (germline): SGHRS, YFSETQ. The CDR3 nucleotides read TGCGCCAGCAGCTTGGTCATTCAAACAGATACGCGGTATTTT. It specifies CASSLVIQTDTRYF.

In this sample, this clonotype turned up once. V and J are TRBV28 and TRBJ1-6, with 7 bases aligning to TRBD1. The germline V gene has CDR1 MDHEN and CDR2 SYDVKM. The CDR3 is made up of 17 amino acids. The ends lost 5 bases at V and 7 bases at J; junction bases unmatched: 14. The CDR3 DNA reads TGTGCCAGCAGTCCCAACAGGGGTAGCGGTTCAAATTCACCCCTCCACTTT. Its translation: CASSPNRGSGSNSPLHF.

The rearrangement links TRBV7-2 to TRBJ2-7; possible D gene TRBD1, 5 bases. The CDR3 totals 13 residues. Germline loops: CDR1 SGHTA, CDR2 FQGNSA. Trimming shortened V by 1 base and J by 6 bases, and 10 bases separated the two germline ends. The CDR3 coding sequence is TGTGCCAGCAGCTTAGGGACATTCCGCGAGCAGTACTTC. It encodes CASSLGTFREQYF. Complete variable domain (other parts from reference TRBV7-2 and TRBJ2-7): GAGVSQSPSNKVTEKGKDVELRCDPISGHTALYWYRQSLGQGLEFLIYFQGNSAPDKSGLPSDRFSAERTGGSVSTLTIQRTQQEDSAVYLCASSLGTFREQYFGPGTRLTVT.

The rearrangement uses TRBV6-5 and TRBJ2-7; TRBD1 aligns across 9 bases. There are 17 residues in the CDR3. CDR1 MNHEY and CDR2 SVGAGI come from the germline V gene. After removal of 5 bases from V and 2 bases from J, the junction contained 13 bases not matched to a gene. Written as DNA, the CDR3 is TGTGCCAGCAGTCACCGTCGCCCCGGGACAGGGACCTACGAGCAGTACTTC. It specifies CASSHRRPGTGTYEQYF.

The V gene is TRBV6-1, the J gene TRBJ1-6, with 10 bases fitting TRBD1. CDR1 is MNHNS and CDR2 is SASEGT in the germline V gene. The ends lost 5 bases at V and 10 bases at J; junction bases unmatched: 8. This CDR3 has 15 residues. This CDR3 reads CASSRDRGPSSPLHF. The CDR3 DNA reads TGTGCCAGCAGTAGGGACAGGGGCCCTTCGTCACCCCTCCACTTT.

This clonotype was counted at least ten times. This chain connects TRBV12-3 or TRBV12-4 to TRBJ1-2; a weak D match, TRBD1 (5 bases). The CDR3 contains 16 residues. The V gene lost 6 bases and the J gene lost 4 bases, with 21 bases spanning the gap. As DNA, the CDR3 is TGTGCCAGCAGCCTACAGGCCCTTGTACCGAGCTATGGCTACACCTTC. Its protein product is CASSLQALVPSYGYTF.

At least ten counts were recorded for this clonotype. This chain links TRBV30 with TRBJ1-2; TRBD1 matches at 7 bases. V lost 6 bases and J lost 6; bases outside the gene matches: 7. From germline, CDR1 is GTSNPN and CDR2 SVGIG (reference sequence). The CDR3 length is 12 residues. Here the CDR3 reads CACPTGLDGYTF. As DNA, the CDR3 is TGTGCCTGCCCGACAGGGCTGGATGGCTACACCTTC. The variable domain in full, with the rest retrieved from reference TRBV30 and TRBJ1-2, is SQTIHQWPATLVQPVGSPLSLECTVEGTSNPNLYWYRQAAGRGLQLLFYSVGIGQISSEVPQNLSASRPQDRQFILSSKKLLLSDSGFYLCACPTGLDGYTFGSGTRLTVV.

This clonotype was detected ten times or more. CDR3: CASSYTGLAEFQETQYF. Written as DNA, the CDR3 is TGTGCCAGCAGTTACACCGGACTAGCGGAGTTCCAAGAGACCCAGTACTTC. The V and J genes are TRBV6-6 and TRBJ2-5; 10 bases are a match to TRBD2. The trim removed 2 bases at V and 1 base at J, leaving 7 bases unmatched. CDR3 size: 17 residues. Germline V gene sequence: CDR1 MNHNY, CDR2 SVGAGI (reference sequence).

This clonotype was counted only a few times. The chain has TRBV29-1 and TRBJ2-5; TRBD1 matches at 10 bases. Germline trimming cut 0 bases from V and 2 bases from J; bases unmatched to any gene: 6. CDR3 size: 16 residues. Germline-derived CDR1 and CDR2 are SQVTM and ANQGSEA. The CDR3 loop is CSVEEGDRGFQETQYF. The CDR3, as DNA: TGCAGCGTTGAAGAAGGGGACAGGGGATTTCAAGAGACCCAGTACTTC.

V usage is TRBV5-6 and J usage is TRBJ2-3; 10 bases agree with TRBD1. V was pared by 4 bases and J by 2 bases, with 7 bases of the junction left unmatched. The CDR3 is made up of 16 amino acids. Germline CDR1 reads SGHDT; CDR2 reads YYEEEE. CDR3 nucleotides: TGTGCCAGCAGCACTGGGACAGGGGCCTCCACAGATACGCAGTATTTT. This gives the protein CASSTGTGASTDTQYF.

This clonotype was found a few times. The chain recombines TRBV4-1 with TRBJ2-3; D uncertain. This CDR3 is built from 13 residues. The V end lost 1 base, the J end lost 4 bases, and 6 bases lay between the germline ends. In germline, CDR1 is MGHRA, CDR2 YSYEKL. The CDR3 sequence is CASSQVVPDTQYF. The CDR3 nucleotides are TGCGCCAGCAGCCAAGTTGTGCCAGATACGCAGTATTTT.

This clonotype has ten or more counts. The chain uses TRBV7-6 and TRBJ2-5, with D perhaps assigned TRBD1 or TRBD2 (5 bases each). The V end was cut by 5 bases, the J end by 4 bases, with 14 bases between. CDR1 is SGHVS and CDR2 is FNYEAQ in the germline V gene. CDR3 size: 14 residues. The CDR3 DNA sequence: TGTGCCAGCAGCCCAACTACCGGGACAGAGACCCAGTACTTC. It translates to CASSPTTGTETQYF.

Note on this clonotype: A much bigger clone sits one base away, suggesting this may be a read error. The chain carries TRBV10-3 and TRBJ2-7; D may be TRBD2 (6 bases). In germline, CDR1 is ENHRY, CDR2 SYGVKD. The CDR3 extends over 16 amino acids. In DNA, the CDR3 is TGTACCATCAGTGGGGGGTACAGCCCCTTTTCCTACGAGCAGTACTTC. This encodes CTISGGYSPFSYEQYF.

The chain combines TRBV7-2 with TRBJ2-2, with 12 bases that match TRBD2. After removal of 5 bases from V and 0 bases from J, the junction contained 19 bases not matched to a gene. This CDR3 is 22 amino acids long. The germline V gene encodes CDR1 SGHTA and CDR2 FQGNSA. CDR3 residues: CASSPEARIRLAGVANTGELFF. In DNA, the CDR3 is TGTGCCAGCAGCCCCGAAGCACGAATACGACTAGCGGGAGTCGCGAACACCGGGGAGCTGTTTTTT.

Notes on this clonotype: This may be a read error, as it is one base from a much larger clone. The V and J genes are TRBV30 and TRBJ1-5; TRBD1 matches at 7 bases. Germline lookup yields CDR1 GTSNPN and CDR2 SVGIG (reference sequence). The CDR3 covers 13 residues. The CDR3 loop is CVWSPRGDQPQHF. The CDR3 nucleotides read TGTGTCTGGAGTCCCAGGGGGGACCAGCCCCAGCATTTT.

The rearrangement joins TRBV30 to TRBJ1-2; D gene uncertain. This CDR3 region has 11 residues. In germline, CDR1 is GTSNPN, CDR2 SVGIG (reference sequence). Between the trimmed V and J ends, which lost 2 bases and 0 bases, there was a span of 1 base. CDR3 in DNA: TGTGCCTGGAGTACTAACTATGGCTACACCTTC. Protein product: CAWSTNYGYTF.

The V and J genes are TRBV29-1 and TRBJ2-5; 11 bases map to TRBD1. The CDR3 has 16 residues. V lost 8 bases and J lost 3; bases outside the gene matches: 14. CDR1 and CDR2 (germline): SQVTM, ANQGSEA. CDR3 nucleotide sequence: TGCAGCCCTCCCCCCTGCCGGGACAGGGGGAAAGAGACCCAGTACTTC. Translation: CSPPPCRDRGKETQYF.

This clonotype was recorded a few times. This CDR3 is CASRATTQPQHF. The CDR3 bases are TGTGCCAGTAGGGCTACCACTCAGCCCCAGCATTTT. The V gene is TRBV19, the J gene TRBJ1-5; D ambiguous. The ends were cut back, 6 bases at V and 6 bases at J, with 9 bases in the middle. The length of the CDR3 is 12 residues. Per the germline V gene, CDR1 is LNHDA and CDR2 is SQIVND (reference sequence).

This clonotype was counted many times. CDR3 region: CASSFGVGTDTQYF. The CDR3 DNA reads as TGTGCCAGCAGTTTCGGGGTGGGCACAGATACGCAGTATTTT. V is TRBV12-3 or TRBV12-4 and J is TRBJ2-3, with D tentatively TRBD2 (5 bases). The CDR3 contains 14 residues. Deletions cut 3 bases from V and 1 base from J, with 8 bases between.

Regarding this clonotype: This could be a read error, since a much larger clone is one nucleotide away. The genes are TRBV28 and TRBJ2-7; no firm D call. From germline, CDR1 is MDHEN and CDR2 SYDVKM. The germline V and J ends were trimmed by 5 bases and 7 bases, with 12 bases remaining between them. This CDR3 contains 12 residues. Here the CDR3 reads CASSARSDEQYF. The CDR3 DNA is TGTGCCAGCAGTGCCCGGTCAGATGAGCAGTACTTC. The variable domain in full, completed from reference TRBV28 and TRBJ2-7, reads DVKVTQSSRYLVKRTGEKVFLECVQDMDHENMFWYRQDPGLGLRLIYFSYDVKMKEKGDIPEGYSVSREKKERFSLILESASTNQTSMYLCASSARSDEQYFGPGTRLTVT.

This clonotype has a count of ten or more. The gene calls are TRBV20-1 and TRBJ2-7, with D unresolved. V dropped 0 bases and J dropped 2 bases, with 8 bases sitting between them. The germline gives CDR1 DFQATT, CDR2 SNEGSKA (reference sequence). CDR3 length equals 13 residues. The CDR3 region is CSARDLQTYEQYF. For the CDR3, the DNA is TGCAGTGCTAGAGATCTCCAGACCTACGAGCAGTACTTC.

This clonotype was detected once. V usage is TRBV18 and J usage is TRBJ2-7, with TRBD1 matching over 7 bases. This CDR3 has 16 amino acids. Germline values: CDR1 KGHSH, CDR2 LQKENI. V was pared by 6 bases and J by 1 base, with 12 bases of the junction left unmatched. In DNA, the CDR3 is TGTGCCAGCTCGCCGAGTGACAGGGTTTCGTCCTACGAGCAGTACTTC. Translated: CASSPSDRVSSYEQYF.